Below are 5 T cell receptor beta chains sequenced from a single sample in a study of CD8 T cells in Susac syndrome. RNA was extracted with the RNeasy kit, and a quantity of about 0.5 to 1 ug was reverse transcribed using random hexamers. TCRdb re-called the immunoSEQ multiplex PCR reads with MiXCR, one entry per CDR3 protein. The table records roughly 220,000 distinct CDR3 sequences, roughly 93% of them present only once. What was sequenced was CD4+ T cells from PBMCs. The receptors were sampled from a human donor with Susac syndrome.

V and J are TRBV9 and TRBJ2-1; 7 bases are a match to TRBD1. Germline CDR1 and CDR2: SGDLS and YYNGEE. V trimming: 2 bases; J trimming: 3 bases; junction bases outside the gene matches: 5. This CDR3 region has 15 residues. The CDR3 is CASSVRDRIYNEQFF. The DNA for the CDR3 is TGTGCCAGCAGCGTCCGGGACAGAATCTACAATGAGCAGTTCTTC.

The CDR3 reads CSVGGLASTETQYF. DNA for the CDR3: TGCAGCGTTGGGGGACTAGCGAGTACAGAGACCCAGTACTTC. The V and J genes are TRBV29-1 and TRBJ2-5; 10 nucleotides match TRBD2. The germline V gene encodes CDR1 SQVTM and CDR2 ANQGSEA. This CDR3 region has 14 residues. The ends lost 4 bases at V and 4 bases at J; junction bases unmatched: 6.

CDR3 in amino acids: CASSRGTGGYEQYF. DNA of the CDR3: TGTGCCAGCTCTAGAGGGACAGGGGGGTACGAGCAGTACTTC. This sequence joins TRBV4-2 and TRBJ2-7; TRBD1 matches 11 bases. V shed 8 bases, J shed 4 bases, and the junction held 7 bases outside the gene matches. Germline V CDR1 and CDR2: LGHNA, YNFKEQ. The CDR3 has 14 amino acids.

The rearrangement links TRBV19 to TRBJ1-1; D not resolved. Germline V CDR1 and CDR2: LNHDA, SQIVND (reference sequence). The CDR3 spans 13 residues. V was trimmed by 7 bases and J by 1 base, leaving 10 bases between them. Written as DNA, the CDR3 is TGTGCCAGTACCCTTTTACCGAACACTGAAGCTTTCTTT. It encodes CASTLLPNTEAFF. The variable domain in full, completed from reference TRBV19 and TRBJ1-1, reads DGGITQSPKYLFRKEGQNVTLSCEQNLNHDAMYWYRQDPGQGLRLIYYSQIVNDFQKGDIAEGYSVSREKKESFPLTVTSAQKNPTAFYLCASTLLPNTEAFFGQGTRLTVV.

The chain uses TRBV29-1 and TRBJ2-1, with D perhaps matching TRBD1 (6 bases). V was trimmed by 3 bases and J by 1 base, leaving 10 bases between them. There are 14 residues in the CDR3. Germline assignment: CDR1 SQVTM and CDR2 ANQGSEA. DNA for the CDR3: TGCAGCGTTGACCGACAGGCGTCCTACAATGAGCAGTTCTTC. Protein product: CSVDRQASYNEQFF.